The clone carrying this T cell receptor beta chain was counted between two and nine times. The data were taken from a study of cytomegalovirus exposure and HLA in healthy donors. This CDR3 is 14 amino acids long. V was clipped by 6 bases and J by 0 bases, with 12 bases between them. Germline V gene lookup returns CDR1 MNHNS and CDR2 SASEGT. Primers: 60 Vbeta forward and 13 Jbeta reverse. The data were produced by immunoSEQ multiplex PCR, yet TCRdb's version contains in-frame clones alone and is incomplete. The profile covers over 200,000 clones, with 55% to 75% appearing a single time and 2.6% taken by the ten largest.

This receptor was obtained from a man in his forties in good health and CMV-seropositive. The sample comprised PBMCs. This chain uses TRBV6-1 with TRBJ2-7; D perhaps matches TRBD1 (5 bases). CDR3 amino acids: CASSQDIHSYEQYF. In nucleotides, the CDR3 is TGTGCCAGCAGCCAGGACATCCACTCCTACGAGCAGTACTTC.